The clone carrying this T cell receptor (beta chain) was counted between two and nine times. Its specificity is unknown. The evidence that diagnosis relied on was clinical symptoms, serum thyroxine, TRAb, thyroid ultrasound and orbital computed tomography. PBMCs had their origin in fresh peripheral blood (10 ml). This sample is part of a study of Graves' ophthalmopathy and Graves' hyperthyroidism. General observations from the study: Ophthalmopathy progression cases were predicted by the model with approximately 70% sensitivity and more than 72% specificity. Ophthalmopathy was separated from stable hyperthyroidism by a 13-signature model with 87.88% sensitivity and around 81% specificity.

Transcripts of RNA were the source for amplifying TCR beta CDR3 regions. HTBI primers were employed in first-round RT-PCR, then a second-round multiplex PCR followed. A single record per CDR3 protein comes from TCRdb applying MiXCR to the multiplex PCR reads. Of 600,000 to 650,000 distinct CDR3 sequences listed, 20% to 25% are singletons. The CDR3 runs to 15 residues. Per the germline V gene, CDR1 is SGHTA and CDR2 is FQGTGA. V was cut by 5 bases and J by 2 bases, with 15 bases left in between. The chain has TRBV7-3 and TRBJ2-5, with D maybe TRBD2 (6 bases). Sequencing was carried out using peripheral blood. This TCR was sampled from a young woman with stable Graves' hyperthyroidism. Some clones in this sample may be carry-over from other donors' samples. The CDR3 sequence is CASSASYGGQETQYF. The CDR3 DNA follows: TGTGCCAGCAGCGCCAGTTACGGGGGACAAGAGACCCAGTACTTC.